These 19 T cell receptor beta chains were all obtained from the same sample, sequenced in a study of cytomegalovirus exposure and HLA in healthy donors. PCR involved 60 Vbeta and 13 Jbeta primers. The data were produced by immunoSEQ multiplex PCR, yet TCRdb's version contains in-frame clones alone and is incomplete. Of tens of thousands of clones in the sample, about 80% were seen once. Input material: PBMCs. These receptor sequences come from a man between 50 and 59 years old in good health and CMV-seronegative.

This chain uses TRBV29-1 with TRBJ1-1; 7 bases fit TRBD1. This CDR3 has 11 amino acids. Unmatched junction bases numbered 5, after V lost 5 bases and J lost 8 bases. Germline values: CDR1 SQVTM, CDR2 ANQGSEA. CDR3 loop: CSVSTGIEAFF. The DNA for the CDR3 is TGCAGCGTTTCGACAGGGATAGAAGCTTTCTTT.

The V gene is TRBV11-3, the J gene TRBJ2-2, with 11 bases that match TRBD2. Germline V lookup: CDR1 SGHNT, CDR2 YENEEA. This CDR3 comprises 14 residues. V lost 5 bases and J lost 4; bases outside the gene matches: 0. CDR3 nucleotides: TGTGCCAGCAGCGGGACTAGCGGCACCGGGGAGCTGTTTTTT. Protein: CASSGTSGTGELFF.

The chain couples TRBV15 to TRBJ2-7; D is undetermined. CDR3 length: 11 amino acids. With 1 base removed from V and 6 bases from J, the gap between germline ends came to 4 bases. Germline CDR1 reads LNHNV; CDR2 reads YYDKDF (reference sequence). CDR3 in amino acids: CATSRASEQYF. The CDR3 DNA reads as TGTGCCACCAGCAGAGCTTCCGAGCAGTACTTC.

The chain couples TRBV30 to TRBJ1-4, with no clear D. Trimming shortened V by 3 bases and J by 7 bases, and 15 bases separated the two germline ends. CDR1 and CDR2 (germline): GTSNPN, SVGIG (reference sequence). There are 14 residues in the CDR3. CDR3 nucleotide sequence: TGTGCCTGGAGCGGGGAAATTCCCTTTGAAAAACTGTTTTTT. Its protein product is CAWSGEIPFEKLFF. Variable domain in full (rest from reference TRBV30 and TRBJ1-4): SQTIHQWPATLVQPVGSPLSLECTVEGTSNPNLYWYRQAAGRGLQLLFYSVGIGQISSEVPQNLSASRPQDRQFILSSKKLLLSDSGFYLCAWSGEIPFEKLFFGSGTQLSVL.

The genes are TRBV18 and TRBJ1-2; maybe TRBD1 (6 bases). V lost 4 bases to trimming and J lost 8 bases, with 17 bases between them. Germline assignment: CDR1 KGHSH and CDR2 LQKENI. The CDR3 has 14 residues. The CDR3 nucleotides are TGTGCCAGCTCACTTCAGACAGGAGGCTCCGGCTACACCTTC. It codes for CASSLQTGGSGYTF.

This clone occurred once. The V and J genes are TRBV5-1 and TRBJ1-1; a weak D match, TRBD1 (5 bases). Germline CDR1 and CDR2: SGHRS and YFSETQ. CDR3 length: 14 residues. V was clipped by 0 bases and J by 5 bases, with 11 bases between them. CDR3 sequence (DNA): TGCGCCAGCAGCTTGGATCGGGGGAAAACTGAAGCTTTCTTT. Its protein is CASSLDRGKTEAFF.

The J gene is TRBJ2-1, the V gene TRBV5-4; 9 bases fit TRBD2. This CDR3 region has 17 residues. Per germline, CDR1 SGHNT and CDR2 YYREEE (reference sequence). V was pared by 4 bases and J by 0 bases, with 8 bases of the junction left unmatched. This CDR3 reads CASSPTSGPSSYNEQFF. For the CDR3, the DNA is TGTGCCAGCAGCCCGACTAGCGGACCGAGCTCCTACAATGAGCAGTTCTTC.

The rearrangement joins TRBV7-2 to TRBJ1-2; D is perhaps TRBD1 (5 bases). The V and J ends lost 5 bases and 2 bases respectively, with 12 bases between them. CDR3 size: 14 residues. Germline V CDR1 and CDR2: SGHTA, FQGNSA. CDR3: CASSPSTGNYGYTF. DNA of the CDR3: TGTGCCAGCAGCCCATCTACAGGAAACTATGGCTACACCTTC.

The V call is TRBV16, the J call TRBJ2-1; 11 bases match TRBD2. V lost 0 bases to trimming and J lost 6 bases; unmatched junction nucleotides: 10. The CDR3 covers 18 residues. Germline V CDR1 and CDR2: KGHSY, FQNENV. CDR3 nucleotides: TGTGCCAGCAGCCAATCGTGGATAGCGGGAGGGCCTAGCAATGAGCAGTTCTTC. Translated: CASSQSWIAGGPSNEQFF.

J is TRBJ2-1 and V is TRBV7-9, with 15 positions matching TRBD2. This CDR3 is 16 amino acids long. V gave up 5 bases and J gave up 4 bases; unmatched junction bases: 3. Germline CDR1 reads SEHNR; CDR2 reads FQNEAQ (reference sequence). CDR3 sequence reads: CASSGGLAGGYNEQFF. Here the CDR3 DNA reads TGTGCCAGCAGCGGTGGACTAGCGGGAGGGTACAATGAGCAGTTCTTC.

The rearrangement links TRBV2 to TRBJ1-1, with 8 bases fitting TRBD1. CDR3 length: 13 amino acids. The germline V gene has CDR1 SNHLY and CDR2 FYNNEI. V lost 0 bases, J lost 8 bases, and 2 bases stayed unmatched. The CDR3 nucleotides are TGTGCCAGCAGTGAAGCCAGGGACAGGGAAGCTTTCTTT. Amino acid sequence: CASSEARDREAFF.

The genes are TRBV7-9 and TRBJ1-2; TRBD1 is a possible D gene (6 bases). This CDR3 has 13 residues. V lost 5 bases, J lost 7 bases, and 14 bases lay in between. The germline CDR1 and CDR2 sequences are SEHNR and FQNEAQ (reference sequence). Here the CDR3 reads CASSPAKGGGYTF. CDR3 sequence (DNA): TGTGCCAGCAGCCCCGCCAAAGGGGGTGGCTACACCTTC.

This clone came up once. V usage is TRBV11-2 and J usage is TRBJ1-2; D is unresolved. The CDR3 has 11 amino acids. Per the germline V gene, CDR1 is SGHAT and CDR2 is FQNNGV. Trimming shortened V by 1 base and J by 8 bases, and 5 bases separated the two germline ends. The CDR3 protein is CASSLARGYTF. The CDR3 DNA reads TGTGCCAGCAGCTTAGCTAGAGGCTACACCTTC. The full variable domain, with the rest looked up from reference TRBV11-2 and TRBJ1-2, is EAGVAQSPRYKIIEKRQSVAFWCNPISGHATLYWYQQILGQGPKLLIQFQNNGVVDDSQLPKDRFSAERLKGVDSTLKIQPAKLEDSAVYLCASSLARGYTFGSGTRLTVV.

The chain is built from TRBV30 and TRBJ1-1; 9 positions agree with TRBD1. After removal of 5 bases from V and 0 bases from J, the junction contained 7 bases not matched to a gene. Germline CDR1 and CDR2: GTSNPN and SVGIG (reference sequence). This CDR3 has 15 residues. Here the CDR3 reads CAWAPGQGMNTEAFF. The CDR3 bases are TGTGCCTGGGCCCCGGGACAGGGTATGAACACTGAAGCTTTCTTT.

This sequence joins TRBV6-5 and TRBJ1-2; tentative D call: TRBD1 (5 bases). V was clipped by 3 bases and J by 5 bases, with 16 bases between them. Per germline, CDR1 MNHEY and CDR2 SVGAGI. This CDR3 contains 15 residues. CDR3 loop: CASSYIGRAGYGYTF. The CDR3 region has the DNA TGTGCCAGCAGTTATATCGGCAGGGCGGGGTATGGCTACACCTTC.

The V and J genes are TRBV4-1 and TRBJ2-1, with a possible D match to TRBD1 (6 bases). Per the germline V gene, CDR1 is MGHRA and CDR2 is YSYEKL. The CDR3 spans 14 residues. The ends were cut back, 4 bases at V and 0 bases at J, with 7 bases in the middle. CDR3 sequence reads: CASSPDSSYNEQFF. The CDR3 DNA reads TGCGCCAGCAGCCCGGACAGCTCCTACAATGAGCAGTTCTTC.

The chain uses TRBV6-5 and TRBJ1-2; weak D call: TRBD1 (5 bases). Germline V CDR1 and CDR2: MNHEY, SVGAGI. The V and J ends lost 2 bases and 1 base respectively, with 11 bases between them. The CDR3 sequence is 15 residues long. In DNA form, the CDR3 reads TGTGCCAGCAGTTACAGGGGAGGGGTTAACTATGGCTACACCTTC. This sequence encodes CASSYRGGVNYGYTF.

Here the CDR3 DNA reads TGTGCCAGCGGAATGGACAGGGGCGACCAAGAGACCCAGTACTTC. This encodes CASGMDRGDQETQYF. The genes are TRBV2 and TRBJ2-5; the match to TRBD1 covers 9 bases. Germline V lookup: CDR1 SNHLY, CDR2 FYNNEI. This CDR3 is 15 amino acids long. V lost 8 bases to trimming and J lost 0 bases; unmatched junction nucleotides: 7.

The CDR3 sequence is CSVVDRTLPKNIQYF. DNA of the CDR3: TGCAGCGTTGTCGACAGAACTCTGCCCAAAAACATTCAGTACTTC. This chain connects TRBV29-1 to TRBJ2-4; D is perhaps TRBD1 (5 bases). Looked up from germline, CDR1 is SQVTM and CDR2 is ANQGSEA. Trimming shortened V by 4 bases and J by 2 bases, and 15 bases separated the two germline ends. The CDR3 loop spans 15 amino acids.